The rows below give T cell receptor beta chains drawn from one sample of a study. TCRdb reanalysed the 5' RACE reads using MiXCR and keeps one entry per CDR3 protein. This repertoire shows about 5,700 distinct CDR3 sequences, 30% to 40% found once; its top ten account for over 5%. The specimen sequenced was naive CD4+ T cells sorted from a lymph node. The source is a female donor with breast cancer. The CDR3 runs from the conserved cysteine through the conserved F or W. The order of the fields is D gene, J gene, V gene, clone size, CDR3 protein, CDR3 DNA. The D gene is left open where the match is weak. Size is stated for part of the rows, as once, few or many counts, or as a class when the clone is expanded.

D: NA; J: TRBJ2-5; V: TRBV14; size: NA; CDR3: CASKTGKETQYF; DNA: TGTGCCAGCAAGACAGGAAAAGAGACCCAGTACTTC
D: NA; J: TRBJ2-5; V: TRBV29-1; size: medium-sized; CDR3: CSVALGETQYF; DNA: TGCAGCGTTGCGCTGGGGGAGACCCAGTACTTC
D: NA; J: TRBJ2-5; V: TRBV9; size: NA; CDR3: CASSVGQAFQETQYF; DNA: TGTGCCAGCAGCGTAGGACAGGCCTTTCAAGAGACCCAGTACTTC
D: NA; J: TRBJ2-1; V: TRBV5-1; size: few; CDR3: CASSLGGQHSYNEQFF; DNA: TGCGCCAGCAGCTTGGGCGGACAGCACTCCTACAATGAGCAGTTCTTC
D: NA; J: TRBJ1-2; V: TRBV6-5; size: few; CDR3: CASWGGYGYTF; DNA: TGTGCCAGCTGGGGGGGATATGGCTACACCTTC
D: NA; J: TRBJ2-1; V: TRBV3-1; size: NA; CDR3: CASSQEGAINEQFF; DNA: TGTGCCAGCAGCCAAGAAGGCGCCATCAATGAGCAGTTCTTC
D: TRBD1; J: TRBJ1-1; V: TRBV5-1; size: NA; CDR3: CASSGGTGMNTEAFF; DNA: TGCGCCAGCAGCGGGGGGACAGGCATGAACACTGAAGCTTTCTTT
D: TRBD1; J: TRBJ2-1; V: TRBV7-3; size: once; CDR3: CASSSTGMGEQFF; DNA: TGTGCCAGCAGCTCGACAGGGATGGGGGAGCAGTTCTTC
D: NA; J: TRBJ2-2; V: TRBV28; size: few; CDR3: CASDYRESYTGELFF; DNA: TGTGCCAGCGACTATCGGGAGTCCTACACCGGGGAGCTGTTTTTT
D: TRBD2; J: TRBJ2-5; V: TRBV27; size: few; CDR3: CASRLFGSSGYQETQYF; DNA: TGTGCCAGCAGACTCTTTGGGTCTAGCGGATATCAAGAGACCCAGTACTTC
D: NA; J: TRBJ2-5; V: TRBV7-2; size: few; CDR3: CASSTRVQETQYF; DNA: TGTGCCAGCAGCACCAGGGTTCAAGAGACCCAGTACTTC
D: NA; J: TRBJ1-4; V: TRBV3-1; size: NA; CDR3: CASSQGTVEKLFF; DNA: TGTGCCAGCAGCCAAGGGACAGTCGAAAAACTGTTTTTT
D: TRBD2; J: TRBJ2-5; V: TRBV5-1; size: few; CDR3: CASSYELAGGRETQYF; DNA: TGCGCCAGCAGCTACGAACTAGCGGGAGGACGGGAGACCCAGTACTTC
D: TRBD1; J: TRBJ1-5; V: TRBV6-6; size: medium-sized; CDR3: CASSYSIDPTGVNQPQHF; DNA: TGTGCCAGCAGTTACTCGATCGACCCGACAGGGGTGAATCAGCCCCAGCATTTT
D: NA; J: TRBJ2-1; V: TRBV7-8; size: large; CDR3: CASSVSDEQFF; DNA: TGTGCCAGCAGCGTTAGTGATGAGCAGTTCTTC
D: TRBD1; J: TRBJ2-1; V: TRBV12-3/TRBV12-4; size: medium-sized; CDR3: CASSPLYLLAGGREQFF; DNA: TGTGCCAGCAGCCCCCTCTACCTGCTAGCAGGGGGTAGGGAGCAGTTCTTC
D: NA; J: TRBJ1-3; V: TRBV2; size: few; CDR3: CASSESGLPHSGNTIYF; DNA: TGTGCCAGCAGTGAATCTGGACTACCCCACTCTGGAAACACCATATATTTT
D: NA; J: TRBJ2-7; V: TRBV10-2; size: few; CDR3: CASTGFSSGDEQYF; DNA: TGCGCCAGCACCGGCTTCAGTTCGGGGGACGAGCAGTACTTC
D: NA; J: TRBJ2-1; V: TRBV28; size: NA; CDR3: CASGLGGRNEQFF; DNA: TGTGCCAGCGGTCTGGGAGGTCGTAATGAGCAGTTCTTC